This TCR beta chain was documented in a study of CD8 T cells in ankylosing spondylitis. Findings and caveats of the study: Ankylosing spondylitis blood appeared to be characterized by a TCR beta motif of about eight highly homologous variants.

V lost 7 bases, J lost 5 bases, and 17 bases lay in between. The CDR3 extends over 14 amino acids. The germline V gene has CDR1 SGHAT and CDR2 FQDESV (reference sequence). TCRdb reanalysed the 5' RACE reads using MiXCR and keeps one entry per CDR3 protein. The sample has around 770,000 distinct CDR3 sequences; about an eighth are singletons. A word on this clonotype: Its target is not known.

The chain has TRBV11-1 and TRBJ2-5; D gene uncertain. The source is a male donor with ankylosing spondylitis. Sequencing input: blood, either unsorted or a sorted T cell fraction (not recorded which). This CDR3 reads CASTTTDRVETQYF. CDR3 nucleotide sequence: TGTGCCAGCACCACGACGGACCGTGTCGAGACCCAGTACTTC.